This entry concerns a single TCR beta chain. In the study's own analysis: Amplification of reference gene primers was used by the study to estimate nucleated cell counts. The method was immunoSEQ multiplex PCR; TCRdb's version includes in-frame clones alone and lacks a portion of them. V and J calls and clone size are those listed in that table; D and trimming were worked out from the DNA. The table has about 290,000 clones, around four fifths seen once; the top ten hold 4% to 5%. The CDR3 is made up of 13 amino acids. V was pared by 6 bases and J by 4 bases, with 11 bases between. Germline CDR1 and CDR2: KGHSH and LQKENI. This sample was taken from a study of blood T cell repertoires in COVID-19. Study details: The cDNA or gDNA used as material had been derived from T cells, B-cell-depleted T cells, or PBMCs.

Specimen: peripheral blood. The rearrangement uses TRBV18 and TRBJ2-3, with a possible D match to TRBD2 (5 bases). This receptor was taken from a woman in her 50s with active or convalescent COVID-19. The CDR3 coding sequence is TGTGCCAGCTCCCGAGGGCCCGCAGATACGCAGTATTTT. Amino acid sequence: CASSRGPADTQYF.